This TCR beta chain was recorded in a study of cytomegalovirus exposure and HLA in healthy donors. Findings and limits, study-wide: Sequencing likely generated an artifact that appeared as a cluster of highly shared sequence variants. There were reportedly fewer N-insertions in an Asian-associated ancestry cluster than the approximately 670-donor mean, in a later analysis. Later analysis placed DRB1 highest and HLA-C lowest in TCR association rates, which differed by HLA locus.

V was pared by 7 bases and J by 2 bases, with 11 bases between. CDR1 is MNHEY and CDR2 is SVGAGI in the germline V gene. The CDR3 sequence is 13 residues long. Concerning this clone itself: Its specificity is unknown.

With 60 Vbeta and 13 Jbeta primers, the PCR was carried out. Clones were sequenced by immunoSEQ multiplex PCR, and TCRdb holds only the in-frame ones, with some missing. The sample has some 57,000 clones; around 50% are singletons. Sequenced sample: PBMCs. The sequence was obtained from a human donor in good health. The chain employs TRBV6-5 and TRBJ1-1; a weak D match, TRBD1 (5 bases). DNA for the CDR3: TGTGCCAGCACCACCAGGGCAAACACTGAAGCTTTCTTT. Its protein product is CASTTRANTEAFF.